This TCR beta chain is from a study of blood T cell repertoires in COVID-19. Study information: Samples of COVID-19 (acute and convalescent) were obtained from the United States, Italy and Spain. The analysed material was cDNA or gDNA that came from T cells, B-cell-depleted T cells, or PBMCs.

A remark on this clone: Other DNA sequences in this specimen translate into the identical CDR3.

Original processing methods: Reference gene primers were amplified, and this amplification served to estimate nucleated cell counts. Sequencing used immunoSEQ multiplex PCR; TCRdb keeps in-frame clones, though not all of them. From that table come the V and J calls and clone size; the DNA was used to work out D and trimming. This sample has 100,000 to 150,000 clones; approximately 81% occur once, and the top ten carry roughly 5.5%. This CDR3 is 14 amino acids long. With 0 bases clipped from V and 4 bases from J, the junction kept 0 bases outside the gene matches. Germline lookup yields CDR1 SGHRS and CDR2 YFSETQ.

The origin of this receptor is a man between 60 and 75 years old with acute or convalescent COVID-19. V and J are TRBV5-1 and TRBJ1-2; the match to TRBD1 covers 10 bases. Sequenced: peripheral blood. CDR3 loop: CASSLGQGAYGYTF. The CDR3 coding sequence is TGCGCCAGCAGCTTGGGACAGGGGGCCTATGGCTACACCTTC.